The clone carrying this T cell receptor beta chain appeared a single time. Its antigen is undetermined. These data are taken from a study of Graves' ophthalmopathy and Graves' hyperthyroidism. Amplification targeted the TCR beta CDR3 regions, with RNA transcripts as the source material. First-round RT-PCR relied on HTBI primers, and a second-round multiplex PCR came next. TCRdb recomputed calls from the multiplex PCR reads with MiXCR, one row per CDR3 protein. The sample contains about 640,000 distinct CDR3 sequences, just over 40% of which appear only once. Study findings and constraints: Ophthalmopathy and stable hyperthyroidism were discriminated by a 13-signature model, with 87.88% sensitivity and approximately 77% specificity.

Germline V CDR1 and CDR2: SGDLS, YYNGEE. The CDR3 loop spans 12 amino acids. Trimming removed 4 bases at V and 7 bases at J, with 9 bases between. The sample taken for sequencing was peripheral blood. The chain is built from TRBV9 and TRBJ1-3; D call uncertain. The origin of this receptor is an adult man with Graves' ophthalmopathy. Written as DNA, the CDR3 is TGTGCCAGCAGCCGAGGGCTGAACACCATATATTTT. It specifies CASSRGLNTIYF.